The 14 T cell receptor beta chains given below trace back to one sample, sequenced in a study of blood T cell repertoires in COVID-19. Repertoires were generated with immunoSEQ multiplex PCR, while TCRdb's copy carries only in-frame clones and drops some. The sample contains roughly 99,000 clones, about 87% of which appear only once. The specimen was peripheral blood. The receptors were gathered from a man in his fifties or sixties with active or convalescent COVID-19.

The CDR3 DNA follows: TGTGCCAGTAGTTCGGTGGAGGGGTTCGAGCCCCAGCATTTT. Amino acid sequence: CASSSVEGFEPQHF. This chain links TRBV19 with TRBJ1-5; possible D gene TRBD1, 5 bases. V was cut by 5 bases and J by 8 bases, with 16 bases left in between. CDR1 is LNHDA and CDR2 is SQIVND in the germline V gene (reference sequence). The CDR3 covers 14 residues.

The chain uses TRBV16 and TRBJ2-5; tentatively, D is TRBD2 (6 bases). The CDR3 runs to 14 residues. Germline V gene sequence: CDR1 KGHSY, CDR2 FQNENV. Trimming took 2 bases from V and 2 from J, leaving 9 bases between them. The CDR3 is CASSQAGRQETQYF. DNA of the CDR3: TGTGCCAGCAGCCAAGCGGGGCGGCAAGAGACCCAGTACTTC.

The V and J genes are TRBV29-1 and TRBJ2-7; 13 bases align to TRBD2. Germline assignment: CDR1 SQVTM and CDR2 ANQGSEA. The V segment lost 8 bases and the J segment 4 bases; nucleotides outside the gene matches: 8. The CDR3 extends over 14 amino acids. CDR3 DNA: TGCAGCACTGGGACTAGCGGGGCCCTTTACGAGCAGTACTTC. This codes for CSTGTSGALYEQYF.

This sequence joins TRBV2 and TRBJ1-2; 10 bases map to TRBD1. The J segment lost 7 bases and the V segment lost 9 bases, leaving 11 bases of the junction unmatched. Germline V gene sequence: CDR1 SNHLY, CDR2 FYNNEI. The CDR3 sequence is 14 residues long. The CDR3 protein is CASGSGTGEFGYTF. CDR3 nucleotides: TGTGCCAGTGGCTCCGGGACAGGGGAATTTGGCTACACCTTC.

The chain employs TRBV25-1 and TRBJ2-3, with D possibly TRBD2 on 6 matching bases. V gave up 0 bases and J gave up 3 bases, with 7 bases separating them. Germline CDR1 and CDR2: MGHDK and SYGVNS. CDR3 length equals 14 residues. CDR3 DNA sequence: TGTGCCAGCAGTGAATATCGGGGGACAGATACGCAGTATTTT. This codes for CASSEYRGTDTQYF.

This chain joins TRBV27 and TRBJ2-1; 7 bases line up with TRBD1. The CDR3 runs 14 residues. The V gene's germline CDR1 is MNHEY and CDR2 SMNVEV (reference sequence). The V segment lost 5 bases and the J segment 1 base; nucleotides outside the gene matches: 2. This CDR3 reads CASSTGASYNEQFF. The CDR3 DNA reads as TGTGCCAGCAGTACAGGGGCTTCCTACAATGAGCAGTTCTTC.

This clone was counted only a few times. This chain links TRBV6-8 with TRBJ2-1; 8 nucleotides align to TRBD2. CDR1 is MNHGY and CDR2 is SAAAGT in the germline V gene. Losses at the gene ends were 4 bases for V and 9 bases for J; bases not matched to a gene: 14. The CDR3 has 16 residues. CDR3 coding DNA: TGTGCCAGCAGTTTAGCTGAGGCGGGAGGAGGGCTTGAGCAGTTCTTC. It codes for CASSLAEAGGGLEQFF.

This clone came up a few times. The V call is TRBV30, the J call TRBJ1-5, with a weak D call TRBD1 (6 bases). CDR1 and CDR2 (germline): GTSNPN, SVGIG (reference sequence). The CDR3 covers 14 residues. The V end was cut by 4 bases, the J end by 3 bases, with 13 bases between. The CDR3 spells CAWTPGQINQPQHF. The DNA for the CDR3 is TGTGCCTGGACCCCTGGACAGATCAATCAGCCCCAGCATTTT.

This clone is a singleton in its sample. The V call is TRBV9, the J call TRBJ2-2; TRBD2 aligns across 7 bases. Germline V CDR1 and CDR2: SGDLS, YYNGEE. There are 15 residues in the CDR3. The V segment lost 2 bases and the J segment 6 bases; nucleotides outside the gene matches: 7. The CDR3 coding sequence is TGTGCCAGCAGCGTCCGGGACTATGTTCCCGGGGAGCTGTTTTTT. Translation: CASSVRDYVPGELFF.

The chain links TRBV5-6 to TRBJ2-1; TRBD2 matches 9 bases. This CDR3 is 15 amino acids long. Losses at the gene ends were 4 bases for V and 10 bases for J; bases not matched to a gene: 12. CDR1 is SGHDT and CDR2 is YYEEEE in the germline V gene. The CDR3 region has the DNA TGTGCCAGCAGCCCGCCCGGGACTAGCCTCAAAGAGCAGTTCTTC. Translated: CASSPPGTSLKEQFF.

The chain has TRBV5-1 and TRBJ1-3, with D possibly TRBD1 on 5 matching bases. Trimming removed 3 bases from V and 0 bases from J, with 16 bases in between. Per the germline V gene, CDR1 is SGHRS and CDR2 is YFSETQ. CDR3 length: 17 amino acids. CDR3 sequence reads: CASSSTGTDFSGNTIYF. The CDR3 DNA sequence: TGCGCCAGCAGCTCGACCGGGACTGATTTCTCTGGAAACACCATATATTTT.

The chain carries TRBV7-2 and TRBJ2-7; D uncertain. The length of the CDR3 is 14 residues. CDR1 SGHTA and CDR2 FQGNSA come from the germline V gene. The V end lost 3 bases, the J end lost 4 bases, and 13 bases lay between the germline ends. This CDR3 reads CASSFPLVSYEQYF. CDR3 DNA sequence: TGTGCCAGCAGCTTCCCCCTAGTCTCTTACGAGCAGTACTTC. Using reference TRBV7-2 and TRBJ2-7 for the parts outside the CDR3, the full variable domain is GAGVSQSPSNKVTEKGKDVELRCDPISGHTALYWYRQSLGQGLEFLIYFQGNSAPDKSGLPSDRFSAERTGGSVSTLTIQRTQQEDSAVYLCASSFPLVSYEQYFGPGTRLTVT.

The gene calls are TRBV28 and TRBJ1-4; D ambiguous. V lost 3 bases to trimming and J lost 6 bases, with 2 bases between them. CDR1 and CDR2 (germline): MDHEN, SYDVKM. This CDR3 is built from 11 residues. CDR3 bases: TGTGCCAGCAGTTTCGATGAAAAACTGTTTTTT. This encodes CASSFDEKLFF.

The rearrangement uses TRBV6-5 and TRBJ2-5; 8 bases agree with TRBD1. J lost 2 bases, V lost 6 bases, and 2 bases had no gene match. Germline V gene sequence: CDR1 MNHEY, CDR2 SVGAGI. This CDR3 comprises 13 residues. The CDR3 here is CASRGTGQETQYF. CDR3 nucleotide sequence: TGTGCCAGCAGAGGGACAGGACAAGAGACCCAGTACTTC.